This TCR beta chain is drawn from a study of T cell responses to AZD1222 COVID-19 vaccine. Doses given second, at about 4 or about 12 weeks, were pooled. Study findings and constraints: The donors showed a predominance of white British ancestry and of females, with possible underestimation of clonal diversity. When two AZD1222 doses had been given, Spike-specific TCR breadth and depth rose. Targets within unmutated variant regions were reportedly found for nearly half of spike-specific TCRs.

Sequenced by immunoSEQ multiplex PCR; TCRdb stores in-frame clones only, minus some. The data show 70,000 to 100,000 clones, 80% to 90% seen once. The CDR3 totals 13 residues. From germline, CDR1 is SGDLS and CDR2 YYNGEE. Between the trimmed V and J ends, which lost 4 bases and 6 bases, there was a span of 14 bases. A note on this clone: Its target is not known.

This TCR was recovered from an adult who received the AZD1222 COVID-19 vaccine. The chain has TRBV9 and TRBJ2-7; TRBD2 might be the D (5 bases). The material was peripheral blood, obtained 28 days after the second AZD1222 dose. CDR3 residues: CASSPQPGVEQYF. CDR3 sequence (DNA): TGTGCCAGCAGCCCACAACCCGGGGTCGAGCAGTACTTC.